A selection of T cell receptor beta chains follows, all from one sample in a study of PD-1 blockade in classical Hodgkin lymphoma. The repertoire was sequenced with immunoSEQ multiplex PCR; TCRdb's copy has only in-frame clones and lacks some. This sample yields more than 85,000 clones, of which over 85% are seen a single time; around a fifth belongs to the top ten. Source: peripheral blood mononuclear cells (PBMCs), taken before the fourth cycle of nivolumab. These receptors were taken from a human donor with classical Hodgkin lymphoma. Each CDR3 is given with its conserved first and last residue. Fields, in order: J gene, V gene, D gene, clone size, CDR3 protein, CDR3 DNA. A D gene is named only where the DNA matches it firmly. The listing skips clone size in some rows; elsewhere it reads once, few, many or a size class.

J gene: TRBJ1-6; V gene: TRBV30; D gene: TRBD1; clone size: NA; CDR3 protein: CAWEDRRNSPLHF; CDR3 DNA: TGTGCCTGGGAGGACAGGCGTAATTCACCCCTCCACTTT
J gene: TRBJ2-7; V gene: TRBV27; D gene: TRBD2; clone size: NA; CDR3 protein: CASKPGTNSYEQYF; CDR3 DNA: TGTGCCAGCAAACCCGGGACTAACTCCTACGAGCAGTACTTC
J gene: TRBJ2-1; V gene: TRBV7-7; D gene: TRBD2; clone size: NA; CDR3 protein: CASSVREGDEQFF; CDR3 DNA: TGTGCTAGCAGCGTTCGGGAGGGCGATGAGCAGTTCTTC
J gene: TRBJ1-5; V gene: TRBV10-2; D gene: NA; clone size: NA; CDR3 protein: CASSGSTGNQPQHF; CDR3 DNA: TGCGCCAGCAGTGGCTCAACAGGGAATCAGCCCCAGCATTTT
J gene: TRBJ2-5; V gene: TRBV6-6; D gene: TRBD2; clone size: NA; CDR3 protein: CASSYSGGSTEAQYF; CDR3 DNA: TGTGCCAGCAGTTACTCTGGCGGGAGCACCGAGGCCCAGTACTTC
J gene: TRBJ2-1; V gene: TRBV13; D gene: NA; clone size: NA; CDR3 protein: CASSHWVERDNEQFF; CDR3 DNA: TGTGCCAGCAGCCACTGGGTCGAGCGGGACAATGAGCAGTTCTTC
J gene: TRBJ2-1; V gene: TRBV9; D gene: NA; clone size: NA; CDR3 protein: CASSVVSGSSYNEQFF; CDR3 DNA: TGTGCCAGCAGCGTAGTCAGCGGAAGCTCCTACAATGAGCAGTTCTTC
J gene: TRBJ2-3; V gene: TRBV4-2; D gene: TRBD2; clone size: once; CDR3 protein: CASSGLVGTDTQYF; CDR3 DNA: TGTGCCAGCAGTGGACTAGTCGGCACAGATACGCAGTATTTT
J gene: TRBJ1-3; V gene: TRBV28; D gene: NA; clone size: NA; CDR3 protein: CAGGWLGVERNTIYF; CDR3 DNA: TGTGCCGGAGGGTGGTTGGGGGTGGAAAGAAACACCATATATTTT
J gene: TRBJ2-1; V gene: TRBV25-1; D gene: NA; clone size: NA; CDR3 protein: CASSVLGPNYNEQFF; CDR3 DNA: TGTGCCAGCAGTGTTCTGGGACCGAACTACAATGAGCAGTTCTTC
J gene: TRBJ2-7; V gene: TRBV11-2; D gene: TRBD2; clone size: NA; CDR3 protein: CASSPRLAGLQYF; CDR3 DNA: TGTGCCAGCAGCCCGAGACTAGCGGGACTGCAGTACTTC
J gene: TRBJ2-3; V gene: TRBV7-4; D gene: NA; clone size: NA; CDR3 protein: CASSPRDSDCTDTQYF; CDR3 DNA: TGTGCCAGCAGCCCCCGGGACTCCGACTGCACAGATACGCAGTATTTT
J gene: TRBJ2-3; V gene: TRBV5-1; D gene: TRBD2; clone size: once; CDR3 protein: CASSSGLADTDTQYF; CDR3 DNA: TGCGCCAGCAGCTCCGGACTAGCGGACACAGATACGCAGTATTTT
J gene: TRBJ1-5; V gene: TRBV28; D gene: NA; clone size: NA; CDR3 protein: CASRRAGQPQHF; CDR3 DNA: TGTGCCAGCAGAAGGGCTGGGCAGCCCCAGCATTTT
J gene: TRBJ2-2; V gene: TRBV7-9; D gene: TRBD2; clone size: NA; CDR3 protein: CASSLGSGMNTGELFF; CDR3 DNA: TGTGCCAGCAGCTTAGGTAGCGGGATGAACACCGGGGAGCTGTTTTTT
J gene: TRBJ2-1; V gene: TRBV4-3; D gene: TRBD2; clone size: NA; CDR3 protein: CASSQGYPPSGNWDDNEQFF; CDR3 DNA: TGCGCCAGCAGCCAAGGCTATCCCCCTAGCGGGAATTGGGATGACAATGAGCAGTTCTTC
J gene: TRBJ2-7; V gene: TRBV11-2; D gene: NA; clone size: NA; CDR3 protein: CASSLTSYEQYF; CDR3 DNA: TGTGCCAGCAGCTTAACTTCCTACGAGCAGTACTTC
J gene: TRBJ2-5; V gene: TRBV5-1; D gene: NA; clone size: NA; CDR3 protein: CASSLEETQYF; CDR3 DNA: TGCGCCAGCAGCCTAGAAGAGACCCAGTACTTC
J gene: TRBJ1-1; V gene: TRBV12-1; D gene: NA; clone size: NA; CDR3 protein: CASSRPVVEAFF; CDR3 DNA: TGTGCCAGCAGCCGTCCCGTGGTTGAAGCTTTCTTT
J gene: TRBJ2-5; V gene: TRBV29-1; D gene: NA; clone size: once; CDR3 protein: CSAGGPSLTETQYF; CDR3 DNA: TGCAGCGCAGGTGGTCCTAGCTTAACAGAGACCCAGTACTTC
J gene: TRBJ1-2; V gene: TRBV6-1; D gene: NA; clone size: NA; CDR3 protein: CASSEFGGFPNGYTF; CDR3 DNA: TGTGCCAGCAGTGAATTCGGTGGGTTCCCGAATGGCTACACCTTC
J gene: TRBJ2-7; V gene: TRBV2; D gene: TRBD1; clone size: once; CDR3 protein: CASSEAGQGSYEQYF; CDR3 DNA: TGTGCCAGCAGTGAAGCGGGACAGGGGTCCTACGAGCAGTACTTC
J gene: TRBJ2-1; V gene: TRBV30; D gene: NA; clone size: NA; CDR3 protein: CAWSHYGNEQFF; CDR3 DNA: TGTGCCTGGAGTCACTACGGCAATGAGCAGTTCTTC
J gene: TRBJ1-2; V gene: TRBV19; D gene: NA; clone size: NA; CDR3 protein: CASSQQNIYGYTF; CDR3 DNA: TGTGCCAGTAGTCAACAGAACATCTATGGCTACACCTTC
J gene: TRBJ1-3; V gene: TRBV4-1; D gene: NA; clone size: once; CDR3 protein: CASSQVGSNTIYF; CDR3 DNA: TGCGCCAGCAGCCAAGTTGGATCAAACACCATATATTTT
J gene: TRBJ1-5; V gene: TRBV6-5; D gene: TRBD1; clone size: few; CDR3 protein: CASSQGAFDQPQHF; CDR3 DNA: TGTGCCAGCAGCCAGGGGGCATTCGACCAGCCCCAGCATTTT
J gene: TRBJ2-5; V gene: TRBV29-1; D gene: NA; clone size: NA; CDR3 protein: CSVDPHFRRGETQYF; CDR3 DNA: TGCAGCGTTGATCCCCACTTTAGGAGGGGAGAGACCCAGTACTTC
J gene: TRBJ2-7; V gene: TRBV18; D gene: NA; clone size: NA; CDR3 protein: CASSDSGTYEQYF; CDR3 DNA: TGTGCCAGCTCAGATTCCGGAACCTACGAGCAGTACTTC
J gene: TRBJ1-2; V gene: TRBV7-2; D gene: TRBD1; clone size: NA; CDR3 protein: CASSLVTGQSNYGYTF; CDR3 DNA: TGTGCCAGCAGCTTAGTAACGGGACAGTCTAACTATGGCTACACCTTC
J gene: TRBJ2-1; V gene: TRBV6-5; D gene: NA; clone size: NA; CDR3 protein: CASSFGGNRYNEQFF; CDR3 DNA: TGTGCCAGCAGTTTTGGGGGGAATAGATACAATGAGCAGTTCTTC
J gene: TRBJ1-2; V gene: TRBV2; D gene: TRBD1; clone size: NA; CDR3 protein: CASRRTGTGLDGYTF; CDR3 DNA: TGTGCCAGCAGGAGAACCGGGACAGGGTTGGATGGCTACACCTTC
J gene: TRBJ1-1; V gene: TRBV7-8; D gene: NA; clone size: NA; CDR3 protein: CASSLVGERAFF; CDR3 DNA: TGTGCCAGCAGCTTAGTGGGGGAGCGGGCTTTCTTT
J gene: TRBJ1-4; V gene: TRBV2; D gene: TRBD1; clone size: NA; CDR3 protein: CASGDRGNEKLFF; CDR3 DNA: TGTGCCAGCGGAGACAGGGGTAATGAAAAACTGTTTTTT
J gene: TRBJ2-7; V gene: TRBV5-1; D gene: TRBD2; clone size: NA; CDR3 protein: CASSLTARTRNWYEQYF; CDR3 DNA: TGCGCCAGCAGCCTGACGGCGCGGACTAGAAATTGGTACGAGCAGTACTTC
J gene: TRBJ2-7; V gene: TRBV7-9; D gene: NA; clone size: NA; CDR3 protein: CASSPWGSYEQYF; CDR3 DNA: TGTGCCAGCAGCCCCTGGGGCTCCTACGAGCAGTACTTC
J gene: TRBJ2-7; V gene: TRBV5-1; D gene: NA; clone size: once; CDR3 protein: CASSLDSGYEQYF; CDR3 DNA: TGCGCCAGCAGCTTGGATTCAGGCTACGAGCAGTACTTC
J gene: TRBJ2-7; V gene: TRBV29-1; D gene: NA; clone size: NA; CDR3 protein: CSVGTDSYEQYF; CDR3 DNA: TGCAGCGTAGGTACGGATTCCTACGAGCAGTACTTC
J gene: TRBJ1-5; V gene: TRBV19; D gene: NA; clone size: few; CDR3 protein: CASSVLGQPQHF; CDR3 DNA: TGTGCCAGTAGTGTATTAGGTCAGCCCCAGCATTTT
J gene: TRBJ2-7; V gene: TRBV6-5; D gene: TRBD2; clone size: NA; CDR3 protein: CASSILAGPYEQYF; CDR3 DNA: TGTGCCAGCAGTATACTAGCGGGACCCTACGAGCAGTACTTC
J gene: TRBJ2-1; V gene: TRBV5-1; D gene: TRBD2; clone size: NA; CDR3 protein: CASSLGLAGGPWYNEQFF; CDR3 DNA: TGCGCCAGCAGCCTGGGACTAGCGGGAGGGCCATGGTACAATGAGCAGTTCTTC
J gene: TRBJ2-3; V gene: TRBV9; D gene: TRBD2; clone size: NA; CDR3 protein: CASSVGTYTSGRDTQYF; CDR3 DNA: TGTGCCAGCAGCGTAGGGACTTACACTAGCGGGAGAGATACGCAGTATTTT
J gene: TRBJ2-3; V gene: TRBV25-1; D gene: TRBD2; clone size: NA; CDR3 protein: CASTATGLAGDTQYF; CDR3 DNA: TGTGCCAGCACGGCTACGGGACTAGCGGGAGATACGCAGTATTTT
J gene: TRBJ2-5; V gene: TRBV28; D gene: NA; clone size: NA; CDR3 protein: CATLEGGAGETQYF; CDR3 DNA: TGTGCCACCCTCGAAGGGGGGGCGGGAGAGACCCAGTACTTC
J gene: TRBJ2-2; V gene: TRBV27; D gene: NA; clone size: NA; CDR3 protein: CASSLFSTGELFF; CDR3 DNA: TGTGCCAGCAGTTTGTTCAGCACCGGGGAGCTGTTTTTT
J gene: TRBJ1-2; V gene: TRBV2; D gene: TRBD1; clone size: few; CDR3 protein: CASSSRTGYGYTF; CDR3 DNA: TGTGCCAGCAGTTCCCGGACAGGGTATGGCTACACCTTC
J gene: TRBJ2-7; V gene: TRBV30; D gene: TRBD2; clone size: NA; CDR3 protein: CAWNAGGPYEQYF; CDR3 DNA: TGTGCCTGGAACGCGGGAGGGCCTTACGAGCAGTACTTC
J gene: TRBJ2-7; V gene: TRBV6-5; D gene: TRBD2; clone size: NA; CDR3 protein: CASKREYGHEQYF; CDR3 DNA: TGTGCCAGCAAGCGGGAGTATGGGCACGAGCAGTACTTC
J gene: TRBJ1-4; V gene: TRBV7-7; D gene: NA; clone size: NA; CDR3 protein: CASSPSAGCPNEKLFF; CDR3 DNA: TGTGCTAGCAGCCCTAGCGCGGGGTGTCCTAATGAAAAACTGTTTTTT